Sequencing of this TCR beta chain was carried out in a study of T cell responses to AZD1222 COVID-19 vaccine. Study-level results: Spike-specific TCR depth and breadth grew after two AZD1222 doses. There were mostly white British donors and more females than males, and clonal diversity was possibly underestimated.

Concerning this clone: What it recognizes is unknown.

Sequencing used immunoSEQ multiplex PCR; TCRdb keeps in-frame clones, though not all of them. The sample comprises over 50,000 clones, around 85% of which are singletons, and 26% rests with the top ten. Looked up from germline, CDR1 is SGHNT and CDR2 is YYREEE (reference sequence). Trimming took off 1 base at V and 3 bases at J, with 7 bases between the two ends. The CDR3 runs 13 residues. V usage is TRBV5-4 and J usage is TRBJ1-2; no clear D gene. The specimen was peripheral blood, collected 28 days after the second AZD1222 dose. This TCR derives from an adult who received the AZD1222 COVID-19 vaccine. CDR3 sequence: CASSLSRDYGYTF. CDR3 DNA sequence: TGTGCCAGCAGCTTGTCTCGAGACTATGGCTACACCTTC.